One sample yielded the 31 T cell receptor beta chains listed below, sequenced in a study of T cells in Graves' hyperthyroidism and ophthalmopathy. Researchers took RNA transcripts and amplified the TCR beta CDR3 regions from them. Using the HTBI primer set, a first-round RT-PCR was run on the TCR CDR3. From the multiplex PCR reads, TCRdb called clonotypes with MiXCR, one entry per CDR3 protein. The data hold 550,000 to 700,000 distinct CDR3 sequences, with more than 45% observed a single time. Sequenced sample: peripheral blood or thyroid tissue (not recorded which). These receptor sequences come from an adult woman with Graves' disease, either hyperthyroidism or ophthalmopathy (not recorded which).

There are many counts of this clonotype. This CDR3 is CASSPTVAYGYTF. DNA for the CDR3: TGTGCCAGCAGTCCGACGGTTGCCTATGGCTACACCTTC. This sequence joins TRBV27 and TRBJ1-2; D gene unclear. The CDR3 spans 13 residues. Germline assignment: CDR1 MNHEY and CDR2 SMNVEV (reference sequence). Between the trimmed V and J ends, which lost 5 bases and 4 bases, there was a span of 11 bases.

This clonotype has only one observation. One junction end does not reproduce the germline sequence, and a read error may be involved. The rearrangement links TRBV4-1 to TRBJ2-2; no definite D call. CDR1 MGHRA and CDR2 YSYEKL come from the germline V gene. This CDR3 region has 12 residues. This CDR3 is CAGSWNTGELFF. The CDR3 DNA reads TGCGCCGGCAGCTGGAACACCGGGGAGCTGTTTTTT.

This clonotype was counted at least ten times. V gene TRBV5-1 combines with J gene TRBJ1-1, with D possibly being TRBD1 (5 bases). Between the trimmed V and J ends, which lost 0 bases and 3 bases, there was a span of 9 bases. The CDR3 has 14 residues. Germline CDR1 and CDR2: SGHRS and YFSETQ. The DNA for the CDR3 is TGCGCCAGCAGCTTGGAGGGGAGGGACACTGAAGCTTTCTTT. Its protein is CASSLEGRDTEAFF.

The chain couples TRBV29-1 to TRBJ1-1; D possibly corresponds to TRBD1 (6 bases). The CDR3 runs to 10 residues. Trimming took off 4 bases at V and 9 bases at J, with 9 bases between the two ends. Germline V lookup: CDR1 SQVTM, CDR2 ANQGSEA. The DNA for the CDR3 is TGCAGCGTTGTGGGGGGCAAAGCTTTCTTT. It yields the protein CSVVGGKAFF. Full variable domain (rest looked up from reference TRBV29-1 and TRBJ1-1): SAVISQKPSRDICQRGTSLTIQCQVDSQVTMMFWYRQQPGQSLTLIATANQGSEATYESGFVIDKFPISRPNLTFSTLTVSNMSPEDSSIYLCSVVGGKAFFGQGTRLTVV.

The chain joins TRBV7-2 to TRBJ2-6; possibly TRBD2 for D (12 bases). The CDR3 runs to 21 residues. Germline V lookup: CDR1 SGHTA, CDR2 FQGNSA. V was shortened by 4 bases and J by 0 bases, with 25 bases between the two germline ends. The CDR3 protein is CASSSFGLAGQGGSGANVLTF. The DNA for the CDR3 is TGTGCCAGCAGCTCCTTCGGACTAGCGGGACAGGGGGGCTCTGGGGCCAACGTCCTGACTTTC.

The V gene is TRBV2, the J gene TRBJ2-2; TRBD1 might be the D (6 bases). V dropped 6 bases and J dropped 0 bases, with 14 bases sitting between them. This CDR3 is 16 amino acids long. Germline CDR1 SNHLY, CDR2 FYNNEI. The CDR3 nucleotides are TGTGCCAGCAGCCATTCTACAGGGACGAACACCGGGGAGCTGTTTTTT. As protein: CASSHSTGTNTGELFF. Combining the CDR3 with reference TRBV2 and TRBJ2-2 gives the whole variable domain EPEVTQTPSHQVTQMGQEVILRCVPISNHLYFYWYRQILGQKVEFLVSFYNNEISEKSEIFDDQFSVERPDGSNFTLKIRSTKLEDSAMYFCASSHSTGTNTGELFFGEGSRLTVL.

The chain employs TRBV7-9 and TRBJ2-7; TRBD2 is a possible D gene (6 bases). The CDR3 is made up of 13 amino acids. CDR1 is SEHNR, CDR2 FQNEAQ, per germline (reference sequence). Trimming pared 5 bases from V and 7 bases from J, leaving 15 bases between. CDR3 sequence reads: CASSGRGTGEQYF. CDR3 DNA: TGTGCCAGCAGCGGACGGGGGACGGGGGAGCAGTACTTC.

This clonotype was found many times. The genes are TRBV2 and TRBJ2-2, with unresolved D. This CDR3 comprises 12 residues. V shed 4 bases and J shed 4 bases, with 4 bases lying between them. The V gene's germline CDR1 is SNHLY and CDR2 FYNNEI. In DNA, the CDR3 is TGTGCCAGCAGTGGAGGCACCGGGGAGCTGTTTTTT. It encodes CASSGGTGELFF.

This clonotype has a handful of counts. This CDR3 fails to terminate in the conserved phenylalanine or tryptophan, so it likely reflects a read error. Because the CDR3's place on the DNA is in doubt, the DNA is left out and the CDR3 is given as listed by TCRdb. The rearrangement joins TRBV7-9 to TRBJ2-2; TRBD2 reflects the table's D call only, with no check against the DNA. The germline V gene has CDR1 SEHNR and CDR2 FQNEAQ (reference sequence). The CDR3 sequence runs 10 residues, both termini included. The CDR3 sequence is CASSPGGARL.

The chain is built from TRBV6-1 and TRBJ2-2; 12 bases map to TRBD2. The V and J ends lost 6 bases and 4 bases, in that order; junction bases with no gene match: 18. CDR1 is MNHNS and CDR2 is SASEGT in the germline V gene. The CDR3 has 20 residues. The DNA for the CDR3 is TGTGCCAGCAGCAATACAGGGATTAGGACTAGCGGGACATTCACCGGGGAGCTGTTTTTT. Residues: CASSNTGIRTSGTFTGELFF.

The rearrangement joins TRBV29-1 to TRBJ2-5; weak D call: TRBD2 (6 bases). CDR3 size: 13 residues. Trimming took 6 bases from V and 2 from J, leaving 13 bases between them. Germline values: CDR1 SQVTM, CDR2 ANQGSEA. The CDR3 nucleotides are TGCAGCGTCCCGGGAGTCGTACAAGAGACCCAGTACTTC. Its translation is CSVPGVVQETQYF. Full variable domain (remainder filled in from reference TRBV29-1 and TRBJ2-5): SAVISQKPSRDICQRGTSLTIQCQVDSQVTMMFWYRQQPGQSLTLIATANQGSEATYESGFVIDKFPISRPNLTFSTLTVSNMSPEDSSIYLCSVPGVVQETQYFGPGTRLLVL.

With respect to this clonotype: This could be a read error, since a much larger clone is one nucleotide away. The V gene is TRBV5-1, the J gene TRBJ1-2, with 8 bases lining up with TRBD1. V gave up 6 bases and J gave up 3 bases; unmatched junction bases: 19. The CDR3 totals 18 residues. Germline assignment: CDR1 SGHRS and CDR2 YFSETQ. For the CDR3, the DNA is TGCGCCAGCAACGACGACCCGACAGGGGCTGGCGGGGACTATGGCTACACCTTC. Translating it yields CASNDDPTGAGGDYGYTF.

This clonotype was seen at least ten times. This rearrangement joins TRBV10-1 to TRBJ2-3; D unclear. V lost 5 bases and J 0 bases, leaving 6 bases between the germline ends. Germline CDR1 reads WNHNN; CDR2 reads SYGVQD (reference sequence). The CDR3 totals 13 residues. The CDR3 DNA reads as TGCGCCAGCAGTCTCCTTAGCACAGATACGCAGTATTTT. Its protein is CASSLLSTDTQYF.

This clonotype was detected many times. This chain uses TRBV6-6 with TRBJ1-6, with D possibly being TRBD1 (6 bases). The V and J ends lost 7 bases and 8 bases respectively, with 15 bases between them. Germline lookup yields CDR1 MNHNY and CDR2 SVGAGI (reference sequence). There are 14 residues in the CDR3. The CDR3 coding sequence is TGTGCCAGCAATCTACAGGGAGGTGATTCACCCCTCCACTTT. Residues: CASNLQGGDSPLHF.

The sample holds many counts of this clonotype. The V and J genes are TRBV7-3 and TRBJ2-2; possibly TRBD1 or TRBD2 for D (6 bases each). V was cut by 4 bases and J by 6 bases, with 12 bases left in between. Germline-derived CDR1 and CDR2 are SGHTA and FQGTGA. The CDR3 is 14 amino acids. CDR3 residues: CASSSTGGSGELFF. For the CDR3, the DNA is TGTGCCAGCAGCTCCACCGGGGGCTCCGGGGAGCTGTTTTTT.

This clonotype has just a few counts. The chain is built from TRBV4-1 and TRBJ2-7, with 9 bases identical to TRBD1. Germline V CDR1 and CDR2: MGHRA, YSYEKL. The ends lost 2 bases at V and 5 bases at J; junction bases unmatched: 7. CDR3 length: 15 residues. CDR3 bases: TGCGCCAGCAGCCAAAGAACAGGGGGCATCCACGAGCAGTACTTC. It encodes CASSQRTGGIHEQYF.

This clonotype was observed a single time. V and J are TRBV12-3 or TRBV12-4 and TRBJ1-1; the D gene is possibly TRBD1 (5 bases). The V end was cut by 8 bases, the J end by 3 bases, with 10 bases between. The CDR3 consists of 12 residues. The CDR3: CASGGSDTEAFF. For the CDR3, the DNA is TGTGCCAGCGGGGGGTCGGACACTGAAGCTTTCTTT.

The genes are TRBV10-3 and TRBJ2-5, with 7 bases lining up with TRBD1. Germline trimming cut 3 bases from V and 7 bases from J; bases unmatched to any gene: 8. The CDR3 spans 14 residues. From germline, CDR1 is ENHRY and CDR2 SYGVKD. This chain's CDR3 is CAISERTGVGTQYF. The CDR3 coding sequence is TGTGCCATCAGTGAACGAACAGGGGTCGGGACCCAGTACTTC.

Remarks on this clonotype: This may arise from a read error, as a much more abundant clone is one base away. This chain links TRBV5-1 with TRBJ2-7, with D uncertain. Between the trimmed V and J ends, which lost 5 bases and 3 bases, there was a span of 18 bases. The CDR3 totals 15 residues. Germline V gene sequence: CDR1 SGHRS, CDR2 YFSETQ. CDR3 in amino acids: CASRANTNGLYEQYF. DNA for the CDR3: TGCGCCAGCAGGGCGAATACTAATGGTCTCTACGAGCAGTACTTC.

V gene TRBV10-3 combines with J gene TRBJ2-5; D tentatively fits TRBD1 or TRBD2 (5 bases each). V lost 2 bases to trimming and J lost 1 base, with 11 bases between them. Germline values: CDR1 ENHRY, CDR2 SYGVKD. The CDR3 covers 15 residues. The CDR3 reads CAISEEGTSQETQYF. CDR3 bases: TGTGCCATCAGTGAGGAGGGGACGTCCCAAGAGACCCAGTACTTC.

The chain uses TRBV19 and TRBJ1-1; D is ambiguous. Germline CDR1 LNHDA, CDR2 SQIVND (reference sequence). This CDR3 is built from 12 residues. The germline V and J ends were trimmed by 7 bases and 4 bases, with 10 bases remaining between them. CDR3 protein: CASTGSGTEAFF. The CDR3 DNA is TGTGCCAGTACAGGATCGGGCACTGAAGCTTTCTTT.

The rearrangement uses TRBV2 and TRBJ1-5; D is unresolved. Between the trimmed V and J ends, which lost 1 base and 10 bases, there was a span of 14 bases. CDR3 length: 14 residues. Germline V gene lookup returns CDR1 SNHLY and CDR2 FYNNEI. The CDR3 DNA is TGTGCCAGCAGTGAAGACGAGGGCCCCAGACCCCAGCATTTT. Translated: CASSEDEGPRPQHF.

Points on this clonotype: The CDR3 does not close with the conserved phenylalanine or tryptophan, likely indicating a read error. The DNA is left out, because the CDR3 cannot be placed on it with certainty; the CDR3 is given as TCRdb lists it. The genes are TRBV6-1 and TRBJ1-2; TRBD1 was called by the table and not checked on the DNA. The length of the CDR3 is 8 amino acids, counting both ends. Germline CDR1 and CDR2: MNHNS and SASEGT. The chain's CDR3 is CASAQALE.

The sample holds many counts of this clonotype. This rearrangement joins TRBV9 to TRBJ2-7; either TRBD1 or TRBD2 may supply D (5 bases each). V lost 3 bases and J lost 3, with 13 bases in between. CDR3 length: 14 residues. The germline gives CDR1 SGDLS, CDR2 YYNGEE. The CDR3, as DNA: TGTGCCAGCAGCGCCGGGACGGTGATCTACGAGCAGTACTTC. This gives the protein CASSAGTVIYEQYF.

This clonotype was found many times. V is TRBV7-6 and J is TRBJ2-5; D tentatively fits TRBD1 or TRBD2 (5 bases each). Germline V lookup: CDR1 SGHVS, CDR2 FNYEAQ. The V end lost 4 bases, the J end lost 2 bases, and 14 bases lay between the germline ends. This CDR3 region has 15 residues. CDR3 sequence: CASSSQPGRQETQYF. In DNA, the CDR3 is TGTGCCAGCAGCTCTCAGCCGGGACGTCAAGAGACCCAGTACTTC.

The chain links TRBV7-9 to TRBJ1-2; 10 nucleotides align to TRBD1. CDR1 and CDR2 (germline): SEHNR, FQNEAQ (reference sequence). Trimming took 8 bases from V and 3 from J; bases not matched to a gene: 15. CDR3 length equals 17 residues. CDR3 residues: CASETGTGEGIYYGYTF. The CDR3 bases are TGTGCCAGCGAGACCGGGACAGGGGAGGGGATTTACTATGGCTACACCTTC.

At least ten counts were recorded for this clonotype. This rearrangement joins TRBV5-8 to TRBJ2-7; D ambiguous. V was pared by 2 bases and J by 5 bases, with 11 bases between. The CDR3 is 13 amino acids. Germline CDR1 SGHTS, CDR2 YDEGEE. The CDR3 sequence: CASSFVAEDEQYF. CDR3 sequence (DNA): TGTGCCAGCAGCTTCGTGGCGGAAGACGAGCAGTACTTC.

The genes are TRBV10-3 and TRBJ1-5; D uncertain. Looked up from germline, CDR1 is ENHRY and CDR2 is SYGVKD. The CDR3 covers 12 residues. The germline V and J ends were trimmed by 4 bases and 9 bases, with 10 bases remaining between them. The DNA for the CDR3 is TGTGCCATCAGTGGCTCGGGTCGGCCCCAGCATTTT. This sequence encodes CAISGSGRPQHF.

This clonotype was counted a few times. The CDR3 bases are TGTGCCTGCGGGGTGGTAGGTTCGCGGCAGCCCCAGCATTTT. Translating gives CACGVVGSRQPQHF. This rearrangement joins TRBV30 to TRBJ1-5; D uncertain. CDR3 length: 14 residues. Per germline, CDR1 GTSNPN and CDR2 SVGIG (reference sequence). V gave up 6 bases and J gave up 7 bases, with 19 bases separating them.

This clonotype was picked up many times. The CDR3 DNA is TGCAGTGCTAGAGGGGATGGTTCACCCCTCCACTTT. Its translation: CSARGDGSPLHF. This chain uses TRBV20-1 with TRBJ1-6, with D unclear. Trimming left V 1 base short and J 9 bases short, with 7 bases between. Germline lookup yields CDR1 DFQATT and CDR2 SNEGSKA (reference sequence). The CDR3 runs to 12 residues.

The chain combines TRBV10-2 with TRBJ1-5, with TRBD1 as a possible D gene (5 bases). Germline assignment: CDR1 WSHSY and CDR2 SAAADI. The ends were cut back, 1 base at V and 4 bases at J, with 11 bases in the middle. This CDR3 is built from 15 residues. CDR3 region: CASSEFRAPNQPQHF. The CDR3 bases are TGCGCCAGCAGTGAGTTCAGGGCCCCAAATCAGCCCCAGCATTTT.